This passage covers 25 T cell receptor beta chains from one sample sequenced in a study of blood T cell repertoires in COVID-19. Sequencing was performed with immunoSEQ multiplex PCR; in TCRdb, only in-frame clones are kept and a portion is missing. The sample consists of some 180,000 clones, around 85% of them appearing once. The sample was peripheral blood. The receptors here all came from an older woman with acute or convalescent COVID-19.

Here the CDR3 reads CASSQGSSVADTIYF. The CDR3 region has the DNA TGCGCCAGCAGCCAAGGGTCATCGGTCGCGGACACCATATATTTT. The chain is built from TRBV4-1 and TRBJ1-3; D not certain. V lost 1 base to trimming and J lost 8 bases, with 15 bases between them. The germline gives CDR1 MGHRA, CDR2 YSYEKL. The CDR3 length is 15 residues.

This chain uses TRBV19 with TRBJ1-1; D is uncertain. The germline gives CDR1 LNHDA, CDR2 SQIVND (reference sequence). The CDR3 is 12 residues long. The V end lost 10 bases, the J end lost 5 bases, and 14 bases lay between the germline ends. DNA of the CDR3: TGTGCCATAAGGACCGGGAGGACTGAAGCTTTCTTT. It specifies CAIRTGRTEAFF.

The chain recombines TRBV4-1 with TRBJ1-2; 12 positions match TRBD1. Per germline, CDR1 MGHRA and CDR2 YSYEKL. V dropped 0 bases and J dropped 8; count of bases not matched to a gene: 4. The CDR3 consists of 15 residues. The CDR3 sequence is CASSQEGQGAWGYTF. The CDR3 bases are TGCGCCAGCAGCCAAGAGGGACAGGGGGCCTGGGGCTACACCTTC.

Written as DNA, the CDR3 is TGTGCCTGGAGTGTTGGCAGGGGGATCAGTTTTGGTACGCAGTATTTT. The encoded protein is CAWSVGRGISFGTQYF. The V gene is TRBV30, the J gene TRBJ2-3, with TRBD1 identical over 7 bases. Germline trimming cut 0 bases from V and 8 bases from J; bases unmatched to any gene: 14. This CDR3 is 16 amino acids long. Germline V CDR1 and CDR2: GTSNPN, SVGIG (reference sequence).

The chain couples TRBV6-5 to TRBJ2-1, with 7 bases fitting TRBD2. The CDR3 has 13 residues. The germline CDR1 and CDR2 sequences are MNHEY and SVGAGI. V shed 2 bases and J 9 bases; nucleotides not matched to a gene: 4. CDR3 DNA: TGTGCCAGCAGTTACGGGGGGGAGGGTGAGCAGTTCTTC. Its protein product is CASSYGGEGEQFF.

The CDR3, as DNA: TGTGCCAGTACCTCCCGGGACAGGGGTGGTAGCAATCAGCCCCAGCATTTT. Translation gives CASTSRDRGGSNQPQHF. V is TRBV19 and J is TRBJ1-5, with 10 bases identical to TRBD1. CDR1 is LNHDA and CDR2 is SQIVND in the germline V gene (reference sequence). V was clipped by 7 bases and J by 0 bases; unmatched bases: 9. This CDR3 comprises 17 residues.

V and J are TRBV30 and TRBJ1-2; D ambiguous. Germline CDR1 is GTSNPN and CDR2 is SVGIG (reference sequence). This CDR3 is 16 amino acids long. Trimming stripped 0 bases from V and 0 bases from J, with 14 bases between. DNA of the CDR3: TGTGCCTGGAGTGTAAGCGGGATCGGTGCTAACTATGGCTACACCTTC. It is translated as CAWSVSGIGANYGYTF.

Concerning this clone itself: Other DNA variants within this sample encode the same CDR3. The rearrangement links TRBV28 to TRBJ1-2; tentative D call: TRBD1 (5 bases). The CDR3 loop spans 14 amino acids. CDR1 and CDR2 from the germline V gene are MDHEN and SYDVKM. The V end was cut by 3 bases, the J end by 8 bases, with 16 bases between. The CDR3 is CASSLGPGIDGYTF. CDR3 coding DNA: TGTGCCAGCAGTTTGGGGCCAGGGATAGACGGCTACACCTTC.

The chain links TRBV5-1 to TRBJ1-1; TRBD1 is a possible D gene (5 bases). Germline V CDR1 and CDR2: SGHRS, YFSETQ. Trimming stripped 5 bases from V and 1 base from J, with 12 bases between. The CDR3 contains 14 residues. DNA for the CDR3: TGCGCCAGCAGTTCAGGGTTGGCGAACACTGAAGCTTTCTTT. This encodes CASSSGLANTEAFF.

The V gene is TRBV10-3, the J gene TRBJ1-1; the D gene is possibly TRBD1 (6 bases). CDR1 is ENHRY, CDR2 SYGVKD, per germline. The germline V and J ends were trimmed by 0 bases and 5 bases, with 13 bases remaining between them. CDR3 length: 15 amino acids. The CDR3 loop reads CAISESLQGGTEAFF. The CDR3 coding sequence is TGTGCCATCAGTGAGTCGTTACAGGGTGGGACTGAAGCTTTCTTT.

The gene calls are TRBV6-6 and TRBJ1-5; no firm D call. Germline V lookup: CDR1 MNHNY, CDR2 SVGAGI (reference sequence). Trimming removed 7 bases at V and 0 bases at J, with 13 bases between. This CDR3 region has 15 residues. CDR3 loop: CASKNSLYSNQPQHF. The DNA of the CDR3 is TGTGCCAGCAAGAACAGCCTTTATAGCAATCAGCCCCAGCATTTT.

The chain employs TRBV28 and TRBJ1-6; D remains unclear. V lost 6 bases to trimming and J lost 7 bases, with 19 bases between them. This CDR3 has 16 residues. From germline, CDR1 is MDHEN and CDR2 SYDVKM. In nucleotides, the CDR3 is TGTGCCAGCAGGGGCGGGCGGGGAAGTCGCAATTCACCCCTCCACTTT. Its protein product is CASRGGRGSRNSPLHF. The full variable domain, with the rest looked up from reference TRBV28 and TRBJ1-6, is DVKVTQSSRYLVKRTGEKVFLECVQDMDHENMFWYRQDPGLGLRLIYFSYDVKMKEKGDIPEGYSVSREKKERFSLILESASTNQTSMYLCASRGGRGSRNSPLHFGNGTRLTVT.

The chain carries TRBV19 and TRBJ2-3; TRBD2 is a possible D gene (6 bases). The CDR3 is 16 amino acids. Germline V lookup: CDR1 LNHDA, CDR2 SQIVND (reference sequence). With 6 bases removed from V and 4 bases from J, the gap between germline ends came to 20 bases. CDR3 DNA: TGTGCCAGTAGCAAGGAGAGGGGAGGTGGTCCAGATACGCAGTATTTT. Amino acid sequence: CASSKERGGGPDTQYF.

The DNA for the CDR3 is TGTGCCAGCAGTCCCGGACAGGGCCCGTATAATTCACCCCTCCACTTT. Residues: CASSPGQGPYNSPLHF. The rearrangement uses TRBV28 and TRBJ1-6; 8 bases are shared with TRBD1. J lost 4 bases, V lost 5 bases, and 7 bases had no gene match. Germline V gene sequence: CDR1 MDHEN, CDR2 SYDVKM. CDR3 length equals 16 residues.

In this sample, this clone turned up a few times. The rearrangement joins TRBV6-6 to TRBJ1-5; D gene unclear. The CDR3 covers 13 residues. Trimming took off 4 bases at V and 5 bases at J, with 9 bases between the two ends. Per the germline V gene, CDR1 is MNHNY and CDR2 is SVGAGI (reference sequence). The CDR3 is CASSFYPDQPQHF. CDR3 sequence (DNA): TGTGCCAGCAGTTTCTACCCCGATCAGCCCCAGCATTTT.

The gene calls are TRBV29-1 and TRBJ2-1; D is unresolved. V shed 1 base and J shed 0 bases, with 7 bases lying between them. Germline V CDR1 and CDR2: SQVTM, ANQGSEA. This CDR3 is 14 amino acids long. CDR3 loop: CSVEVFSSYNEQFF. CDR3 nucleotides: TGCAGCGTTGAAGTCTTTAGCTCCTACAATGAGCAGTTCTTC.

This sequence joins TRBV6-1 and TRBJ1-1; perhaps TRBD1 as D (5 bases). The germline CDR1 and CDR2 sequences are MNHNS and SASEGT. The CDR3 totals 16 residues. With 3 bases removed from V and 0 bases from J, the gap between germline ends came to 14 bases. CDR3 in amino acids: CASSDAGNLMNTEAFF. CDR3 sequence (DNA): TGTGCCAGCAGTGACGCAGGGAATCTCATGAACACTGAAGCTTTCTTT.

This clone was recorded once. This chain joins TRBV15 and TRBJ2-1; maybe TRBD2 (5 bases). The CDR3 has 14 residues. From germline, CDR1 is LNHNV and CDR2 YYDKDF (reference sequence). Trimming took off 2 bases at V and 3 bases at J, with 8 bases between the two ends. In DNA form, the CDR3 reads TGTGCCACCAGCAGAACCGGGATCTACAATGAGCAGTTCTTC. It encodes CATSRTGIYNEQFF.

A remark on this clone: Other DNA sequences in this sample translate to the same CDR3. Here the CDR3 DNA reads TGCGCCAGCAGCTTGGGAGGGGGCTCCTACAATGAGCAGTTCTTC. Translation gives CASSLGGGSYNEQFF. The chain is built from TRBV5-1 and TRBJ2-1, with D possibly TRBD1 on 6 matching bases. Trimming pared 0 bases from V and 0 bases from J, leaving 7 bases between. This CDR3 contains 15 residues. Germline V gene data show CDR1 as SGHRS and CDR2 as YFSETQ. Full variable domain (remainder filled in from reference TRBV5-1 and TRBJ2-1): KAGVTQTPRYLIKTRGQQVTLSCSPISGHRSVSWYQQTPGQGLQFLFEYFSETQRNKGNFPGRFSGRQFSNSRSEMNVSTLELGDSALYLCASSLGGGSYNEQFFGPGTRLTVL.

The rearrangement joins TRBV27 to TRBJ2-2; 7 positions match TRBD1. Germline lookup yields CDR1 MNHEY and CDR2 SMNVEV (reference sequence). Trimming took 10 bases from V and 7 from J; bases not matched to a gene: 9. The CDR3 loop spans 13 amino acids. CDR3 DNA sequence: TGTGCCACCAAGAGGGGGCTAAACGGGGAGCTGTTTTTT. Its translation: CATKRGLNGELFF.

This chain uses TRBV7-9 with TRBJ1-6, with D hard to call. This CDR3 has 12 amino acids. CDR1 is SEHNR and CDR2 is FQNEAQ in the germline V gene (reference sequence). With 2 bases removed from V and 10 bases from J, the gap between germline ends came to 6 bases. The CDR3 here is CASSLRGSPLHF. In DNA form, the CDR3 reads TGTGCCAGCAGCTTACGAGGATCACCCCTCCACTTT.

V usage is TRBV28 and J usage is TRBJ2-1, with TRBD2 matching over 9 bases. The V gene's germline CDR1 is MDHEN and CDR2 SYDVKM. The V segment lost 4 bases and the J segment 0 bases; nucleotides outside the gene matches: 4. This CDR3 is 16 amino acids long. The CDR3 DNA reads TGTGCCAGCAGTTGGGCTAGCGGGAACTCCTACAATGAGCAGTTCTTC. Amino acids: CASSWASGNSYNEQFF. Based on the CDR3 plus reference TRBV28 and TRBJ2-1, the full variable domain is DVKVTQSSRYLVKRTGEKVFLECVQDMDHENMFWYRQDPGLGLRLIYFSYDVKMKEKGDIPEGYSVSREKKERFSLILESASTNQTSMYLCASSWASGNSYNEQFFGPGTRLTVL.

Remarks on this clone: At one boundary the junction diverges from the germline segment, which might be a read error. The CDR3 spells CASSGGQGGISYERYF. The CDR3 bases are TGTGCCAGCAGTGGGGGACAGGGCGGTATCTCCTACGAGCGGTACTTC. V gene TRBV2 combines with J gene TRBJ2-7; 9 bases map to TRBD1. CDR1 and CDR2 from the germline V gene are SNHLY and FYNNEI. CDR3 length: 16 amino acids.

This clone has only one observation. The rearrangement uses TRBV5-1 and TRBJ2-7, with 7 bases aligning to TRBD2. The CDR3 has 13 residues. Trimming removed 6 bases from V and 3 bases from J; junction bases left unmatched: 6. The germline V gene encodes CDR1 SGHRS and CDR2 YFSETQ. CDR3 loop: CASKAGEIYEQYF. The CDR3 coding sequence is TGCGCCAGCAAGGCGGGAGAGATCTACGAGCAGTACTTC. The full variable domain, with the rest looked up from reference TRBV5-1 and TRBJ2-7, is KAGVTQTPRYLIKTRGQQVTLSCSPISGHRSVSWYQQTPGQGLQFLFEYFSETQRNKGNFPGRFSGRQFSNSRSEMNVSTLELGDSALYLCASKAGEIYEQYFGPGTRLTVT.

V is TRBV25-1 and J is TRBJ2-4, with 11 positions matching TRBD1. With 4 bases clipped from V and 7 bases from J, the junction kept 6 bases outside the gene matches. Germline V gene data show CDR1 as MGHDK and CDR2 as SYGVNS. This CDR3 contains 15 residues. CDR3 coding DNA: TGTGCCAGCAGTGGGACAGGGGGCTACTCGAACATTCAGTACTTC. Its translation: CASSGTGGYSNIQYF.